The 19 T cell receptor beta chains below come from one sample, sequenced in a study of PD-1 blockade in classical Hodgkin lymphoma. The protocol was immunoSEQ multiplex PCR, while the TCRdb copy is restricted to in-frame clones and leaves out a portion. Of approximately 89,000 clones listed, 83% are singletons. Time point specified: cycle 4 day 1 (C4D1), after about 6 weeks of nivolumab. Every single patient, without exception, relapsed after autologous stem cell transplantation, and brentuximab vedotin exposure varied. The sample consisted of peripheral blood mononuclear cells (PBMCs), taken before the fourth cycle of nivolumab. These receptor sequences come from a human donor with classical Hodgkin lymphoma.

The rearrangement joins TRBV11-3 to TRBJ2-5; 12 positions agree with TRBD1. Germline CDR1 and CDR2: SGHNT and YENEEA. The CDR3 runs to 17 residues. Trimming removed 1 base from V and 2 bases from J; junction bases left unmatched: 5. This CDR3 reads CASSLGGTGGYQETQYF. The DNA for the CDR3 is TGTGCCAGCAGCTTAGGTGGGACAGGGGGCTATCAAGAGACCCAGTACTTC. The entire variable domain, with the rest obtained from reference TRBV11-3 and TRBJ2-5, is as follows: EAGVVQSPRYKIIEKKQPVAFWCNPISGHNTLYWYLQNLGQGPELLIRYENEEAVDDSQLPKDRFSAERLKGVDSTLKIQPAELGDSAVYLCASSLGGTGGYQETQYFGPGTRLLVL.

The chain recombines TRBV5-6 with TRBJ2-2; tentatively, D is TRBD2 (6 bases). The V end lost 3 bases, the J end lost 4 bases, and 16 bases lay between the germline ends. This CDR3 has 16 residues. CDR1 SGHDT and CDR2 YYEEEE come from the germline V gene. The CDR3 region has the DNA TGTGCCAGCAGCTACCGGGGGTTTTCGAGCACCGGGGAGCTGTTTTTT. It encodes CASSYRGFSSTGELFF.

The chain links TRBV27 to TRBJ2-6; 7 positions match TRBD2. The CDR3 has 18 amino acids. Trimming took 5 bases from V and 0 from J; bases not matched to a gene: 10. CDR1 is MNHEY and CDR2 is SMNVEV in the germline V gene (reference sequence). In nucleotides, the CDR3 is TGTGCCAGCAGTCCCCTGGCCGGGGGGACCTCTGGGGCCAACGTCCTGACTTTC. It encodes CASSPLAGGTSGANVLTF.

This clone was counted a single time. The chain uses TRBV27 and TRBJ1-1, with 8 nucleotides matching TRBD1. V lost 6 bases, J lost 1 base, and 4 bases stayed unmatched. This CDR3 region has 14 residues. Germline lookup yields CDR1 MNHEY and CDR2 SMNVEV (reference sequence). The chain's CDR3 is CASRPGGRNTEAFF. The CDR3 DNA reads TGTGCCAGCAGACCAGGGGGCCGGAACACTGAAGCTTTCTTT.

The chain employs TRBV5-4 and TRBJ2-5; TRBD1 is a possible D gene (5 bases). The CDR3 covers 14 residues. Germline CDR1 SGHNT, CDR2 YYREEE (reference sequence). Trimming pared 0 bases from V and 6 bases from J, leaving 12 bases between. The CDR3, as DNA: TGTGCCAGCAGCTTGGCCTTTAGGGGCCAGACCCAGTACTTC. It yields the protein CASSLAFRGQTQYF.

The CDR3 sequence: CASSLSALSSGNTIYF. CDR3 DNA sequence: TGCGCCAGCAGCTTGTCGGCCCTGTCCTCTGGAAACACCATATATTTT. The rearrangement uses TRBV5-1 and TRBJ1-3; no clear D. Between the trimmed V and J ends, which lost 1 base and 0 bases, there was a span of 11 bases. The length of the CDR3 is 16 residues. Looked up from germline, CDR1 is SGHRS and CDR2 is YFSETQ.

The CDR3 bases are TGTGCCAGCAGTTTGATGCCGGGGGCGTATGGCTACACCTTC. Its translation: CASSLMPGAYGYTF. The V call is TRBV27, the J call TRBJ1-2, with TRBD1 as a possible D gene (6 bases). Per the germline V gene, CDR1 is MNHEY and CDR2 is SMNVEV (reference sequence). V was clipped by 3 bases and J by 5 bases, with 13 bases between them. This CDR3 region has 14 residues.

This chain connects TRBV27 to TRBJ1-1; D gene ambiguous. Per germline, CDR1 MNHEY and CDR2 SMNVEV (reference sequence). Between the trimmed V and J ends, which lost 3 bases and 5 bases, there was a span of 10 bases. CDR3 length: 13 residues. Here the CDR3 DNA reads TGTGCCAGCAGTTTCCGGGGAGGGACTGAAGCTTTCTTT. It encodes CASSFRGGTEAFF.

The rearrangement joins TRBV29-1 to TRBJ2-5, with D possibly TRBD2 on 5 matching bases. The CDR3 has 13 amino acids. Germline V gene data show CDR1 as SQVTM and CDR2 as ANQGSEA. Trimming took 5 bases from V and 4 from J, leaving 14 bases between them. The CDR3, as DNA: TGCAGCGTTTCCTACACGGCGGGAGAGACCCAGTACTTC. It is translated as CSVSYTAGETQYF.

V and J are TRBV6-5 and TRBJ2-1; 7 bases match TRBD2. CDR1 and CDR2 (germline): MNHEY, SVGAGI. V was pared by 5 bases and J by 3 bases, with 4 bases of the junction left unmatched. This CDR3 comprises 14 residues. CDR3 in amino acids: CASSRGRGYNEQFF. CDR3 nucleotide sequence: TGTGCCAGCAGTCGCGGGAGAGGCTACAATGAGCAGTTCTTC.

The rearrangement uses TRBV5-8 and TRBJ2-2; D possibly corresponds to TRBD2 (6 bases). Per the germline V gene, CDR1 is SGHTS and CDR2 is YDEGEE. The germline V and J ends were trimmed by 1 base and 5 bases, with 12 bases remaining between them. This CDR3 is 15 amino acids long. CDR3 bases: TGTGCCAGCAGCTTGTACGGGAGTGGGACCGGGGAGCTGTTTTTT. It is translated as CASSLYGSGTGELFF.

This chain connects TRBV9 to TRBJ2-7, with 8 bases identical to TRBD2. Germline CDR1 is SGDLS and CDR2 is YYNGEE. V lost 0 bases, J lost 2 bases, and 7 bases stayed unmatched. The length of the CDR3 is 16 residues. The CDR3 nucleotides read TGTGCCAGCAGCGTAGGTGATAGCGGGGCAACCTACGAGCAGTACTTC. Translating it yields CASSVGDSGATYEQYF. Together with reference TRBV9 and TRBJ2-7, the CDR3 gives the full variable domain: DSGVTQTPKHLITATGQRVTLRCSPRSGDLSVYWYQQSLDQGLQFLIQYYNGEERAKGNILERFSAQQFPDLHSELNLSSLELGDSALYFCASSVGDSGATYEQYFGPGTRLTVT.

The gene calls are TRBV12-5 and TRBJ2-3, with TRBD2 matching 7 bases. The V gene end was trimmed by 3 bases and the J gene end by 2 bases; junction bases not matched to a gene: 5. The CDR3 runs to 15 residues. CDR1 is LGHNT and CDR2 is FRNRAP in the germline V gene. CDR3 loop: CASGLTGGNTDTQYF. Here the CDR3 DNA reads TGTGCTAGTGGTTTAACGGGAGGAAACACAGATACGCAGTATTTT.

J is TRBJ2-1 and V is TRBV10-3, with 9 bases that match TRBD2. Germline V CDR1 and CDR2: ENHRY, SYGVKD. J was trimmed by 3 bases and V by 6 bases; bases with no gene match: 3. This CDR3 region has 14 residues. DNA for the CDR3: TGTGCCATCAGATTAGCGGGAGACTACAATGAGCAGTTCTTC. Amino acid sequence: CAIRLAGDYNEQFF.

The table lists this clone with a few counts. This chain uses TRBV19 with TRBJ2-3, with a tentative D call TRBD2 (6 bases). The CDR3 is made up of 13 amino acids. Germline V gene sequence: CDR1 LNHDA, CDR2 SQIVND (reference sequence). V gave up 6 bases and J gave up 2 bases, with 9 bases separating them. The CDR3 coding sequence is TGTGCCAGTAGATGGAGGGCCACAGATACGCAGTATTTT. Its translation is CASRWRATDTQYF.

This clone is a singleton in its sample. This CDR3 is CASTSNRNEQFF. The CDR3 DNA is TGTGCCAGCACCTCAAACCGCAATGAGCAGTTCTTC. The chain is built from TRBV5-4 and TRBJ2-1; D uncertain. The CDR3 covers 12 residues. CDR1 and CDR2 (germline): SGHNT, YYREEE (reference sequence). V was clipped by 6 bases and J by 6 bases, with 10 bases between them. Looking up the rest from reference TRBV5-4 and TRBJ2-1 gives the full variable domain: ETGVTQSPTHLIKTRGQQVTLRCSSQSGHNTVSWYQQALGQGPQFIFQYYREEENGRGNFPPRFSGLQFPNYSSELNVNALELDDSALYLCASTSNRNEQFFGPGTRLTVL.

The chain has TRBV5-1 and TRBJ2-3; D ambiguous. Trimming left V 0 bases short and J 2 bases short, with 4 bases between. The CDR3 sequence is 13 residues long. CDR1 SGHRS and CDR2 YFSETQ come from the germline V gene. The CDR3 DNA sequence: TGCGCCAGCAGCTTGGAAACCACAGATACGCAGTATTTT. Its protein product is CASSLETTDTQYF.

The chain is built from TRBV18 and TRBJ2-5; possible D gene TRBD2, 6 bases. There are 13 residues in the CDR3. From germline, CDR1 is KGHSH and CDR2 LQKENI. Trimming took 3 bases from V and 5 from J, leaving 10 bases between them. The CDR3 loop reads CASSPLGSETQYF. The CDR3 DNA follows: TGTGCCAGCTCACCCCTCGGGAGTGAGACCCAGTACTTC.

The rearrangement links TRBV7-6 to TRBJ2-7; 13 bases agree with TRBD2. The junction had 6 bases not matched to a gene; V was cut back by 4 bases and J by 0 bases. Germline CDR1 SGHVS, CDR2 FNYEAQ. The CDR3 spans 17 residues. The CDR3 reads CASSSLAGGESSYEQYF. The CDR3 nucleotides are TGTGCCAGCAGCTCACTAGCGGGAGGGGAAAGCTCCTACGAGCAGTACTTC.